Following are 14 T cell receptor beta chains from one sample sequenced in a study of patients and donors after allogeneic stem cell transplantation. TCRdb analysed the RT-PCR reads with MiXCR anew, one entry per CDR3 protein. The table shows about 2,000 distinct CDR3 sequences, with about 30% occurring only once. Sequencing was done on a sample of blood, either unsorted or a sorted T cell fraction (not recorded which). These receptors all come from a human donor who was either an allogeneic HSCT recipient or a stem cell or donor lymphocyte infusion donor (not recorded which). It is not recorded whose cells these are; they may come from a transplant donor.

The chain combines TRBV6-6 with TRBJ1-2, with TRBD1 matching over 7 bases. Losses at the gene ends were 6 bases for V and 7 bases for J; bases not matched to a gene: 5. The CDR3 is made up of 12 amino acids. CDR1 MNHNY and CDR2 SVGAGI come from the germline V gene (reference sequence). As DNA, the CDR3 is TGTGCCAGCAGACGGGACAGCCTTGGCTACACCTTC. This gives the protein CASRRDSLGYTF.

This clonotype is judged large. In DNA, the CDR3 is TGTGCCAGCAGCTTATTCTCGGGAAATGAGCAGTTCTTC. Protein: CASSLFSGNEQFF. The chain joins TRBV7-2 to TRBJ2-1, with D possibly being TRBD2 (5 bases). V dropped 2 bases and J dropped 7 bases, with 9 bases sitting between them. From germline, CDR1 is SGHTA and CDR2 FQGNSA. The CDR3 spans 13 residues.

The genes are TRBV3-1 and TRBJ2-4; 9 bases agree with TRBD1. V lost 4 bases to trimming and J lost 7 bases; unmatched junction nucleotides: 8. CDR1 is LGHDT and CDR2 is YNNKEL in the germline V gene (reference sequence). The CDR3 is 15 residues long. The CDR3 reads CASSLGQGRVNIQYF. The CDR3 nucleotides read TGTGCCAGCAGCCTTGGACAGGGGCGGGTGAACATTCAGTACTTC.

This chain connects TRBV6-1 to TRBJ2-1, with D maybe TRBD2 (5 bases). The germline V and J ends were trimmed by 6 bases and 7 bases, with 16 bases remaining between them. Per the germline V gene, CDR1 is MNHNS and CDR2 is SASEGT. This CDR3 spans 14 amino acids. The CDR3 sequence: CASRYGLSGNEQFF. CDR3 bases: TGTGCCAGCAGATATGGACTCTCGGGGAATGAGCAGTTCTTC.

This clonotype was detected only a few times. The J gene is TRBJ2-3, the V gene TRBV2; 12 bases are a match to TRBD2. Trimming at V came to 4 bases and at J to 6 bases, leaving 5 bases not matched to a gene. Germline assignment: CDR1 SNHLY and CDR2 FYNNEI. This CDR3 is 15 amino acids long. CDR3 region: CASSVTSGGPDTQYF. The CDR3 bases are TGTGCCAGCAGTGTAACTAGCGGGGGGCCGGATACGCAGTATTTT.

The J gene is TRBJ2-5, the V gene TRBV20-1; 8 nucleotides agree with TRBD2. Germline assignment: CDR1 DFQATT and CDR2 SNEGSKA (reference sequence). The length of the CDR3 is 15 residues. The V segment lost 6 bases and the J segment 1 base; nucleotides outside the gene matches: 10. This CDR3 is CSARGGLAVQETQYF. The DNA for the CDR3 is TGCAGTGCCAGGGGCGGACTAGCAGTCCAAGAGACCCAGTACTTC.

This clonotype appeared a single time. The J gene is TRBJ2-3, the V gene TRBV20-1; 8 nucleotides match TRBD2. Germline-derived CDR1 and CDR2 are DFQATT and SNEGSKA (reference sequence). V shed 4 bases and J 2 bases; nucleotides not matched to a gene: 8. The CDR3 has 15 residues. The CDR3 DNA follows: TGCAGTGCTACAACCTTAGCGGGATACACAGATACGCAGTATTTT. It encodes CSATTLAGYTDTQYF.

This clonotype rates as large (0.1 to 1%). The chain is built from TRBV6-2 or TRBV6-3 and TRBJ2-1; TRBD2 matches at 9 bases. CDR1 and CDR2 from the germline V gene are MNHEY and SVGEGT. The CDR3 is 14 amino acids. V lost 4 bases, J lost 4 bases, and 2 bases stayed unmatched. As DNA, the CDR3 is TGTGCCAGCAGTTTAGCGGGAGAGTACAATGAGCAGTTCTTC. Translation gives CASSLAGEYNEQFF.

The chain couples TRBV7-8 to TRBJ2-5, with TRBD2 matching over 11 bases. The CDR3 totals 13 residues. CDR1 is SGHVS and CDR2 is FQNEAQ in the germline V gene. After removal of 10 bases from V and 2 bases from J, the junction contained 3 bases not matched to a gene. The CDR3 region has the DNA TGTGCCACCGTAGCGGGGGGGCAAGAGACCCAGTACTTC. This translates into CATVAGGQETQYF.

Within the sample, this clonotype is large. The chain joins TRBV29-1 to TRBJ1-2; the match to TRBD1 covers 7 bases. Germline lookup yields CDR1 SQVTM and CDR2 ANQGSEA. The ends lost 0 bases at V and 4 bases at J; junction bases unmatched: 8. This CDR3 region has 15 residues. The DNA of the CDR3 is TGCAGCGTTGAAGATCTCGACAGGGCAGGCTATGGCTACACCTTC. Translating gives CSVEDLDRAGYGYTF.

This clonotype is judged medium-sized. The chain links TRBV7-2 to TRBJ2-1, with D possibly being TRBD1 or TRBD2 (5 bases each). V gave up 3 bases and J gave up 5 bases, with 11 bases separating them. The CDR3 covers 14 residues. The germline gives CDR1 SGHTA, CDR2 FQGNSA. The CDR3 region has the DNA TGTGCCAGCAGCTTGCTGGGACGGAACAATGAGCAGTTCTTC. As protein: CASSLLGRNNEQFF.

This clonotype was observed a handful of times. The chain has TRBV29-1 and TRBJ1-2; weak D call: TRBD1 (6 bases). The CDR3 is 12 amino acids. V lost 2 bases to trimming and J lost 3 bases, with 7 bases between them. The germline V gene has CDR1 SQVTM and CDR2 ANQGSEA. The CDR3 loop reads CSVERGDYGYTF. DNA of the CDR3: TGCAGCGTTGAAAGGGGGGACTATGGCTACACCTTC.

The chain couples TRBV5-1 to TRBJ1-2, with a possible D match to TRBD1 (6 bases). Germline assignment: CDR1 SGHRS and CDR2 YFSETQ. V dropped 5 bases and J dropped 3 bases, with 11 bases sitting between them. CDR3 size: 13 residues. The CDR3 sequence is CASRLTGDYGYTF. As DNA, the CDR3 is TGCGCCAGCAGGCTGACAGGCGACTATGGCTACACCTTC.

This clonotype has more than one count but fewer than ten. The chain employs TRBV29-1 and TRBJ2-1, with 10 bases matching TRBD1. CDR1 and CDR2 from the germline V gene are SQVTM and ANQGSEA. V lost 0 bases to trimming and J lost 9 bases; unmatched junction nucleotides: 5. This CDR3 contains 14 residues. Here the CDR3 DNA reads TGCAGCGTTGAAGATGGGGACAGGGGAGGTGAGCAGTTCTTC. Its protein product is CSVEDGDRGGEQFF.